This TCR beta chain was captured by sequencing in a study of cytomegalovirus exposure and HLA in healthy donors. This clone has only a few counts. Its antigen is still unknown. This CDR3 is also generated by other DNA sequences in the sample. The CDR3 extends over 13 amino acids. Germline CDR1 reads MDHEN; CDR2 reads SYDVKM. J gave up 4 bases and V 6 bases, and 0 bases lay outside the gene matches. Study-level points and caveats: Among TCR beta chains, those listed as cytomegalovirus-associated numbered under 200.

A multiplex PCR was run with 60 Vbeta primers and 13 Jbeta primers. Sequenced by immunoSEQ multiplex PCR; TCRdb stores in-frame clones only, minus some. Among 150,000 to 200,000 clones listed, 60% to 80% were seen once. The chain couples TRBV28 to TRBJ2-2, with 9 bases aligning to TRBD1. Sequenced input: PBMCs. The clonotype comes from a man over 45 in good health and CMV-seropositive. In DNA form, the CDR3 reads TGTGCCAGCAGGACAGGGGGCACCGGGGAGCTGTTTTTT. As protein: CASRTGGTGELFF.